Below, 2 T cell receptor beta chains from the same sample are listed, as sequenced in a study of blood T cells in healthy people across ages. The authors ran a second PCR of roughly 6 to 12 cycles using a sample-barcoded 5' primer and a J-beta primer mix. TCRdb fed the 5' RACE reads into MiXCR, producing one record per CDR3 protein. The sample lists hundreds of thousands of distinct CDR3 sequences, nearly 60% occurring once. The sample was blood. Receptor source: a man aged 25 to 40 in good health.

This clonotype turned up a few times. The chain links TRBV7-9 to TRBJ2-6; D gene unclear. CDR3 size: 17 residues. Trimming shortened V by 8 bases and J by 0 bases, and 17 bases separated the two germline ends. The germline gives CDR1 SEHNR, CDR2 FQNEAQ (reference sequence). The CDR3: CASASGGVVSGANVLTF. Written as DNA, the CDR3 is TGTGCCAGCGCCTCGGGTGGGGTGGTCTCTGGGGCCAACGTCCTGACTTTC.

The chain links TRBV30 to TRBJ2-5; D is perhaps TRBD2 (6 bases). V was pared by 5 bases and J by 4 bases, with 11 bases between. This CDR3 is 12 amino acids long. CDR1 GTSNPN and CDR2 SVGIG come from the germline V gene (reference sequence). The CDR3 DNA is TGTGCCTGGGACCGGCGGGGAGAGACCCAGTACTTC. Translation: CAWDRRGETQYF.